Given below is one T cell receptor (beta chain) in context. What it recognizes is unknown. The entry originates in a study of cytomegalovirus exposure and HLA in healthy donors. Study results and limitations: According to the study, about 180 TCR beta chains were cytomegalovirus-associated. In an earlier analysis, about 87% or about 30%: the productive usage of most TCR beta V segments.

PCR employed 60 Vbeta and 13 Jbeta primers. Profiling relied on immunoSEQ multiplex PCR, and the TCRdb table lists in-frame clones only, not all of them. This sample's table has some 75,000 clones. The sequencing input was PBMCs. The clonotype originates from a boy younger than 18 in good health and CMV-seronegative.

CDR3 sequence (DNA): TGTGCCAGCGCACTGCGGCTGTCGGGGATGAACACTGAAGCTTTCTTT. This codes for CASALRLSGMNTEAFF. V gene TRBV18 combines with J gene TRBJ1-1; D uncertain. Trimming cost V 8 bases and J 0 bases, with 19 bases left between them. This CDR3 has 16 amino acids. CDR1 and CDR2 from the germline V gene are KGHSH and LQKENI.